A single TCR beta chain is shown here with its context. Its antigen remains unknown. This sample is drawn from a study of T cells expressing NK-cell markers. The wider study: It was from sorted CD3+CD56+NKG2C+, CD3+CD56+NKG2C- and CD3+CD56-NKG2C+ T cells that TCR beta repertoires came. In the group of eight sequenced donors, seven were HCMV-seropositive and one was seronegative.

CDR1 SGHTA and CDR2 FQGTGA come from the germline V gene. This CDR3 contains 14 residues. Study-level points and caveats: It was still unclear whether expanded NKG2C+ T cell clones were HCMV specific.

Production of TCR beta cDNA relied on 5'RACE template switching with UMIs. TCRdb re-analyzed the 5' RACE reads; it lists each CDR3 protein once, without DNA. The sample includes hundreds of thousands of distinct CDR3 sequences. The source of this sequence is a man aged 18-69 years in good health. This chain uses TRBV7-3 with TRBJ1-2; TCRdb picks TRBD1, but there is no DNA to check that call. Sequencing used blood T cells: a sorted CD56 or NKG2C T cell subset, CD4+ or CD8+ T cells, or bulk PBMC T cells (not recorded which). The CDR3 reads CASSQTGGSNGYTF.